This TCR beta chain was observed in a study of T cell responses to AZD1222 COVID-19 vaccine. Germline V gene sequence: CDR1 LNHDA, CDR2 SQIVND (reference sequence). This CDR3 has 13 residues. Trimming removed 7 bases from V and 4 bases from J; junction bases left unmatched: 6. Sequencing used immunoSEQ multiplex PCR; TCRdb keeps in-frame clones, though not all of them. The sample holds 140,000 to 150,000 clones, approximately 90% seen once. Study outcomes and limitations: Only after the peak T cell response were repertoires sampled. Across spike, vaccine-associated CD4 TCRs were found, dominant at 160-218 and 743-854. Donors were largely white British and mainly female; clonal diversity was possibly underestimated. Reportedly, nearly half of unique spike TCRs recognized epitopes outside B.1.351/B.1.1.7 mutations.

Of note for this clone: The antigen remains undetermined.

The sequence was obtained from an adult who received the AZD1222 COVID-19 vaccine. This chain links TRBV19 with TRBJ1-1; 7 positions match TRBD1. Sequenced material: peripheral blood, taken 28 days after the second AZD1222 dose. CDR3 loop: CASTVRGGTEAFF. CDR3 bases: TGTGCCAGTACCGTCAGGGGGGGCACTGAAGCTTTCTTT.